The TCR beta chain described here comes from a study of T-cell reconstitution after alpha-beta-depleted transplantation in children. Findings of the study overall: A year post-transplant, T-cell counts and diversity derived mostly from newly produced T cells.

As concerns this clonotype: The antigen is unknown.

The V gene lost 5 bases and the J gene lost 12 bases, with 17 bases spanning the gap. In germline, CDR1 is SEHNR, CDR2 FQNEAQ (reference sequence). The CDR3 is 13 residues long. This sample's TCRbeta library carried unique molecular identifier barcodes. TCRdb used MiXCR to reprocess the PCR reads, holding one entry per CDR3 protein. Here the sample spans fewer than 350,000 distinct CDR3 sequences, just over 7.5% being singletons. This clonotype originated in a female patient between 2 and 15 years old who had a stem cell transplant for Fanconi anemia, so the T cells may come from the graft donor. The chain employs TRBV7-9 and TRBJ1-5; possibly TRBD1 for D (5 bases). The sample consisted of peripheral blood, taken 360 days after TCRalphabeta/CD19-depleted stem cell transplant. The CDR3 sequence: CASSPGTALYQHF. For the CDR3, the DNA is TGTGCCAGCAGCCCCGGGACGGCGTTGTACCAGCATTTT.